The clone carrying this T cell receptor beta chain was seen a handful of times. Primers used in a second PCR of about 6 to 11 cycles were a sample-barcoded 5' primer and a J-beta primer mix. TCRdb recomputed calls from the 5' RACE reads with MiXCR, one row per CDR3 protein. The table includes 800,000 or so distinct CDR3 sequences, around half detected once. The data were taken from a study of blood T cells in healthy people across ages. Looked up from germline, CDR1 is ENHRY and CDR2 is SYGVKD. V dropped 4 bases and J dropped 6 bases, with 19 bases sitting between them. The CDR3 loop spans 16 amino acids.

Source material: blood. The clonotype originates from an elderly man in good health. The V and J genes are TRBV10-3 and TRBJ1-5; D uncertain. The CDR3 reads CAISGVGPTEAQPQHF. In nucleotides, the CDR3 is TGTGCCATCAGTGGGGTCGGGCCAACGGAGGCTCAGCCCCAGCATTTT.